The 21 T cell receptor beta chains reported below all come from one sample, sequenced in a study of cytomegalovirus exposure and HLA in healthy donors (dated by TCRdb to 2016 to 2017). The library was produced with the immunoSEQ multiplex PCR assay. The clones in this table, taken by TCRdb from immuneACCESS, are in-frame only. Not every clone is retained; where verified, under half of the shortfall comes from an unresolved V gene, and the cause of the rest is unknown. The sample table shows 250,000 to 350,000 clones, and roughly 90% are seen once. The leading ten clones occupy around 0.8% of the sample. The material sequenced was PBMCs. Source of these receptors: a woman aged 18-30 years in good health and CMV-seronegative.

This clone was seen a single time. The chain carries TRBV28 and TRBJ2-7; no clear D gene. V lost 6 bases and J lost 4, with 10 bases in between. Germline loops: CDR1 MDHEN, CDR2 SYDVKM. The CDR3 covers 12 residues. In nucleotides, the CDR3 is TGTGCCAGCAGCAGCCACAGTTACGAGCAGTACTTC. Protein product: CASSSHSYEQYF.

CDR3 nucleotides: TGCGCCAGCAGCTACTCGCTAGCGGGAGACAATGAGCAGTTCTTC. Protein: CASSYSLAGDNEQFF. V gene TRBV5-1 combines with J gene TRBJ2-1; 10 bases map to TRBD2. The CDR3 has 15 residues. Germline-derived CDR1 and CDR2 are SGHRS and YFSETQ. Unmatched junction bases numbered 5, after V lost 3 bases and J lost 5 bases.

This rearrangement joins TRBV5-4 to TRBJ2-7; maybe TRBD1 (6 bases). Trimming shortened V by 0 bases and J by 6 bases, and 13 bases separated the two germline ends. The CDR3 runs to 14 residues. Looked up from germline, CDR1 is SGHNT and CDR2 is YYREEE (reference sequence). The CDR3 sequence is CASSLDQGPLEQYF. For the CDR3, the DNA is TGTGCCAGCAGCTTGGATCAGGGGCCCCTCGAGCAGTACTTC.

J is TRBJ2-1 and V is TRBV2, with 7 bases lining up with TRBD2. The length of the CDR3 is 14 residues. V was clipped by 5 bases and J by 7 bases; unmatched bases: 8. Germline CDR1 reads SNHLY; CDR2 reads FYNNEI. The CDR3 loop reads CASSPRDGGNEQFF. In DNA, the CDR3 is TGTGCCAGCAGTCCCAGGGACGGGGGGAATGAGCAGTTCTTC.

This clone has only a few counts. The genes are TRBV30 and TRBJ1-1, with D hard to call. The V end lost 4 bases, the J end lost 2 bases, and 8 bases lay between the germline ends. Germline values: CDR1 GTSNPN, CDR2 SVGIG (reference sequence). The CDR3 extends over 12 amino acids. The CDR3 DNA sequence: TGTGCCTGGAATGGCCTTAACACTGAAGCTTTCTTT. Encoded protein: CAWNGLNTEAFF.

This clone came up a few times. The genes are TRBV5-6 and TRBJ1-5; D gene ambiguous. Germline V gives CDR1 SGHDT, CDR2 YYEEEE. The CDR3 length is 17 residues. Trimming cost V 2 bases and J 2 bases, with 17 bases left between them. CDR3 nucleotides: TGTGCCAGCAGCTTTTTTGGAGGTATGGGTGGCAATCAGCCCCAGCATTTT. As protein: CASSFFGGMGGNQPQHF.

The chain joins TRBV7-9 to TRBJ1-1, with TRBD1 matching 8 bases. The CDR3 sequence is 15 residues long. Looked up from germline, CDR1 is SEHNR and CDR2 is FQNEAQ (reference sequence). Trimming at V came to 0 bases and at J to 5 bases, leaving 5 bases not matched to a gene. The CDR3 nucleotides read TGTGCCAGCAGCTTAGCCCGGACAGGGAGGACTGAAGCTTTCTTT. Protein sequence: CASSLARTGRTEAFF.

This clone was seen a single time. The J gene is TRBJ2-1, the V gene TRBV7-9, with 9 nucleotides matching TRBD2. V gave up 1 base and J gave up 4 bases; unmatched junction bases: 2. Germline values: CDR1 SEHNR, CDR2 FQNEAQ (reference sequence). The CDR3 runs to 15 residues. Here the CDR3 DNA reads TGTGCCAGCAGCTTAGTGAGCGGGAGGTACAATGAGCAGTTCTTC. Translated: CASSLVSGRYNEQFF. The complete variable domain, with remaining parts taken from reference TRBV7-9 and TRBJ2-1, reads DTGVSQNPRHKITKRGQNVTFRCDPISEHNRLYWYRQTLGQGPEFLTYFQNEAQLEKSRLLSDRFSAERPKGSFSTLEIQRTEQGDSAMYLCASSLVSGRYNEQFFGPGTRLTVL.

This clone was seen only once. The rearrangement links TRBV6-5 to TRBJ2-3, with 7 nucleotides matching TRBD1. CDR1 and CDR2 (germline): MNHEY, SVGAGI. V lost 5 bases and J lost 3; bases outside the gene matches: 8. This CDR3 comprises 15 residues. CDR3 in amino acids: CASSRGGPGTDTQYF. The CDR3 DNA reads as TGTGCCAGCAGTAGAGGGGGCCCCGGTACAGATACGCAGTATTTT.

This clone came up a few times. This chain links TRBV6-6 with TRBJ1-2, with D unresolved. The V end lost 8 bases, the J end lost 0 bases, and 10 bases lay between the germline ends. Germline CDR1 MNHNY, CDR2 SVGAGI (reference sequence). This CDR3 has 13 residues. CDR3 residues: CASVRATNYGYTF. In DNA form, the CDR3 reads TGTGCCAGCGTGAGGGCAACTAACTATGGCTACACCTTC.

The gene calls are TRBV9 and TRBJ2-5; 9 bases align to TRBD2. The CDR3 runs to 15 residues. The V gene's germline CDR1 is SGDLS and CDR2 YYNGEE. After removal of 2 bases from V and 1 base from J, the junction contained 3 bases not matched to a gene. CDR3 residues: CASSVGTSTQETQYF. The DNA for the CDR3 is TGTGCCAGCAGCGTTGGGACTAGCACCCAAGAGACCCAGTACTTC.

This chain links TRBV2 with TRBJ1-1; 8 bases are shared with TRBD1. The V segment lost 6 bases and the J segment 5 bases; nucleotides outside the gene matches: 8. Germline CDR1 reads SNHLY; CDR2 reads FYNNEI. The CDR3 totals 14 residues. The CDR3 loop reads CASSGQGSRTEAFF. The CDR3 coding sequence is TGTGCCAGCAGCGGACAGGGAAGTAGAACTGAAGCTTTCTTT.

The count of this clone is one. The chain links TRBV19 to TRBJ2-5, with 8 nucleotides matching TRBD2. In germline, CDR1 is LNHDA, CDR2 SQIVND (reference sequence). V was clipped by 7 bases and J by 3 bases; unmatched bases: 7. CDR3 size: 14 residues. The CDR3 nucleotides are TGTGCCAGTACTTCCTTCGGGGGGGAAGAGACCCAGTACTTC. Its translation: CASTSFGGEETQYF.

Points on this clone: Germline is not matched at one junction end, which may reflect a read error. The rearrangement joins TRBV7-7 to TRBJ2-1; no clear D gene. From germline, CDR1 is SSHAT and CDR2 FNYEAQ (reference sequence). There are 16 residues in the CDR3. CDR3 loop: CASSLEAHSSYNEQFF. In DNA form, the CDR3 reads TGTGCTAGCAGCTTAGAGGCACACAGCTCCTACAATGAGCAGTTCTTC.

V gene TRBV5-5 combines with J gene TRBJ2-7, with D perhaps matching TRBD1 (5 bases). The CDR3 loop spans 13 amino acids. V was trimmed by 2 bases and J by 6 bases, leaving 12 bases between them. From germline, CDR1 is SGHKS and CDR2 YYEKEE (reference sequence). CDR3 loop: CASSFGQGSEQYF. The CDR3 nucleotides are TGTGCCAGCAGCTTTGGCCAGGGAAGCGAGCAGTACTTC. Supplemented by reference TRBV5-5 and TRBJ2-7, the full variable domain reads DAGVTQSPTHLIKTRGQQVTLRCSPISGHKSVSWYQQVLGQGPQFIFQYYEKEERGRGNFPDRFSARQFPNYSSELNVNALLLGDSALYLCASSFGQGSEQYFGPGTRLTVT.

The genes are TRBV5-6 and TRBJ2-6, with D possibly matching TRBD2 (6 bases). The CDR3 has 17 residues. The germline V gene encodes CDR1 SGHDT and CDR2 YYEEEE. V lost 6 bases and J lost 0, with 16 bases in between. In DNA form, the CDR3 reads TGTGCCAGCACCCGCGGGGCAACCACCTCTGGGGCCAACGTCCTGACTTTC. This translates into CASTRGATTSGANVLTF.

The chain carries TRBV16 and TRBJ1-1, with D maybe TRBD1 (5 bases). The CDR3 length is 14 residues. V was shortened by 8 bases and J by 5 bases, with 18 bases between the two germline ends. Germline loops: CDR1 KGHSY, CDR2 FQNENV. DNA of the CDR3: TGTGCCAGCGGAGGCGGGGGAGGTTCGACTGAAGCTTTCTTT. It translates to CASGGGGGSTEAFF.

The rearrangement joins TRBV4-2 to TRBJ2-5; D is perhaps TRBD2 (8 bases). CDR1 and CDR2 (germline): LGHNA, YNFKEQ. CDR3 length: 16 amino acids. V shed 1 base and J shed 9 bases, with 21 bases lying between them. In DNA form, the CDR3 reads TGTGCCAGCAGCCAAGTGCTGGGACTAGGGACAGAAGCCCAGTACTTC. This gives the protein CASSQVLGLGTEAQYF.

The genes are TRBV27 and TRBJ2-1; TRBD2 might be the D (6 bases). Germline V gene sequence: CDR1 MNHEY, CDR2 SMNVEV (reference sequence). The CDR3 has 16 amino acids. Trimming removed 5 bases at V and 1 base at J, with 15 bases between. DNA for the CDR3: TGTGCCAGCAGTGCGGGACTGACATTATCCTACAATGAGCAGTTCTTC. The encoded protein is CASSAGLTLSYNEQFF.

The sample holds a few counts of this clone. The V call is TRBV6-5, the J call TRBJ2-7; TRBD1 is a possible D gene (5 bases). The CDR3 is made up of 15 amino acids. Germline V gives CDR1 MNHEY, CDR2 SVGAGI. V lost 5 bases and J 3 bases, leaving 17 bases between the germline ends. The CDR3 reads CASSAQGIGYYEQYF. CDR3 DNA: TGTGCCAGCAGTGCCCAGGGAATTGGCTACTACGAGCAGTACTTC.

This clone was observed a single time. J is TRBJ2-7 and V is TRBV28, with D unclear. The V and J ends lost 8 bases and 6 bases respectively, with 11 bases between them. Germline CDR1 is MDHEN and CDR2 is SYDVKM. The CDR3 has 11 residues. The DNA for the CDR3 is TGTGCCAGCTGGGCTCCTGGCGAGCAGTACTTC. Amino acid sequence: CASWAPGEQYF.